These 2 T cell receptor beta chains were sequenced from one sample in a study of OX40 agonist ivuxolimab in advanced cancers. The assay was immunoSEQ multiplex PCR, and TCRdb's table has in-frame clones only and misses some. This sample has over 25,000 clones, with approximately 79% found just once. The sequencing used CD4+ or CD8+ T cells sorted from blood, collected in a trial of the OX40 agonist ivuxolimab. These TCRs come from an adult with an advanced solid tumor such as melanoma, head and neck, liver or kidney cancer.

This chain links TRBV2 with TRBJ2-1, with TRBD2 matching 8 bases. Per germline, CDR1 SNHLY and CDR2 FYNNEI. Unmatched junction bases numbered 7, after V lost 6 bases and J lost 3 bases. The CDR3 has 15 amino acids. Here the CDR3 DNA reads TGTGCCAGCAGCAGAAGGAGCGGGGGCTACAATGAGCAGTTCTTC. The encoded protein is CASSRRSGGYNEQFF.

This chain uses TRBV9 with TRBJ2-1; 11 bases agree with TRBD1. The CDR3 runs to 16 residues. The germline CDR1 and CDR2 sequences are SGDLS and YYNGEE. V was clipped by 3 bases and J by 3 bases; unmatched bases: 5. CDR3 nucleotide sequence: TGTGCCAGCAGCGCGAGGACAGGGGGCAACTACAATGAGCAGTTCTTC. The encoded protein is CASSARTGGNYNEQFF.